The present T cell receptor (beta chain) was sequenced within a study of blood T cell repertoires in COVID-19. About the research overall: T cells, B-cell-depleted T cells, or PBMCs provided the cDNA or gDNA that served as material.

Those enrolled in Seattle joined during active infection and were followed longitudinally afterward. The repertoire was sequenced with immunoSEQ multiplex PCR; TCRdb's copy has only in-frame clones and lacks some. Of about 300,000 clones in the sample, around 90% were seen once. Germline assignment: CDR1 SGHNT and CDR2 YYREEE (reference sequence). The CDR3 sequence is 15 residues long. J was trimmed by 2 bases and V by 4 bases; bases with no gene match: 5. The TCR sequence derives from a young woman with COVID-19, enrolled during active disease. The genes are TRBV5-4 and TRBJ2-5, with 10 bases identical to TRBD1. Sequencing was performed on peripheral blood. The CDR3 here is CASSRDRGWQETQYF. The CDR3 DNA reads TGTGCCAGCAGCCGGGACAGGGGTTGGCAAGAGACCCAGTACTTC.